What follows describes a single TCR beta chain. Authors' processing steps: Researchers report that nucleated cell counts were estimated from reference gene primer amplification. Using immunoSEQ multiplex PCR, the repertoire was profiled, and TCRdb retains in-frame clones only, with some absent. D and trimming were read from the DNA, whereas the V and J calls and clone size are those reported in that table. The table shows about 20,000 clones, with roughly 89% occurring only once. These data come from a study of blood T cell repertoires in COVID-19. V lost 4 bases to trimming and J lost 5 bases; unmatched junction nucleotides: 7. The CDR3 is made up of 15 amino acids. Germline CDR1 and CDR2: SGHNT and YYREEE (reference sequence).

The receptor was derived from a woman between 55 and 75 years old with active COVID-19. The source material was peripheral blood. The chain has TRBV5-4 and TRBJ2-7; 12 nucleotides agree with TRBD1. Here the CDR3 reads CASSPRDRGPHEQYF. The CDR3 DNA reads as TGTGCCAGCAGCCCCCGGGACAGGGGGCCTCACGAGCAGTACTTC.